These 20 T cell receptor beta chains share one sample of origin, sequenced in a study of control samples from healthy donors and cancer patients (dated by TCRdb to about 2020). Receptors were amplified or captured by the immunoSEQ multiplex PCR assay. Held by TCRdb, this immuneACCESS table contains in-frame sequences only and omits some clones. Under half of the omission traces to an unresolved V gene where checked; the cause of the rest is unknown. In this sample the table shows around 70,000 clones, 83% of which occur a single time. The top ten hold around 14% of the sample. Sequencing was performed on blood. The receptor set was obtained from a man in his sixties in good health.

This clone is classed as medium-sized (0.01 to 0.1%). The genes are TRBV4-1 and TRBJ2-3; unclear D gene. CDR3 size: 14 residues. Looked up from germline, CDR1 is MGHRA and CDR2 is YSYEKL. V gave up 1 base and J gave up 5 bases, with 10 bases separating them. CDR3 amino acids: CASSQALREDTQYF. In DNA, the CDR3 is TGCGCCAGCAGCCAAGCTCTAAGGGAAGATACGCAGTATTTT.

This chain connects TRBV7-9 to TRBJ2-5, with unresolved D. In germline, CDR1 is SEHNR, CDR2 FQNEAQ (reference sequence). The CDR3 has 15 amino acids. Trimming pared 1 base from V and 2 bases from J, leaving 11 bases between. The CDR3: CASSLEGGPQETQYF. CDR3 DNA: TGTGCCAGCAGCTTAGAGGGCGGTCCACAAGAGACCCAGTACTTC.

The chain is built from TRBV18 and TRBJ1-1; 7 nucleotides agree with TRBD1. The CDR3 is 17 residues long. The V gene end was trimmed by 3 bases and the J gene end by 4 bases; junction bases not matched to a gene: 14. Germline V CDR1 and CDR2: KGHSH, LQKENI. The CDR3 protein is CASSPTRITGALTEAFF. Here the CDR3 DNA reads TGTGCCAGCTCACCTACAAGAATTACAGGGGCCCTCACTGAAGCTTTCTTT.

The chain joins TRBV9 to TRBJ1-3; D unclear. Trimming left V 1 base short and J 2 bases short, with 7 bases between. Germline V gene data show CDR1 as SGDLS and CDR2 as YYNGEE. CDR3 length equals 14 residues. This CDR3 is CASSVQGTGNTIYF. The CDR3 DNA follows: TGTGCCAGCAGCGTACAAGGGACTGGAAACACCATATATTTT.

This clone was counted once. V is TRBV4-3 and J is TRBJ1-1; TRBD1 matches at 8 bases. Germline CDR1 LGHNA, CDR2 YSLEER. This CDR3 contains 17 residues. V gave up 1 base and J gave up 0 bases; unmatched junction bases: 7. As DNA, the CDR3 is TGCGCCAGCAGCCAAGCACAGGGGGGGTTTTTGAACACTGAAGCTTTCTTT. Translating it yields CASSQAQGGFLNTEAFF.

The J gene is TRBJ2-7, the V gene TRBV6-1; D might be TRBD2 (6 bases). Germline CDR1 is MNHNS and CDR2 is SASEGT. The CDR3 consists of 13 residues. Between the trimmed V and J ends, which lost 1 base and 7 bases, there was a span of 11 bases. For the CDR3, the DNA is TGTGCCAGCAGTGAAGGACTAGTTTATGAGCAGTACTTC. This gives the protein CASSEGLVYEQYF.

CDR3 DNA: TGTGCCATCAGTAAGGCGGGAGGGGACGAGCAGTACTTC. Protein: CAISKAGGDEQYF. The chain is built from TRBV10-3 and TRBJ2-7, with 9 bases lining up with TRBD2. The J segment lost 5 bases and the V segment lost 5 bases, leaving 4 bases of the junction unmatched. Germline CDR1 is ENHRY and CDR2 is SYGVKD. The CDR3 loop spans 13 amino acids.

The J gene is TRBJ2-3, the V gene TRBV10-2, with D possibly being TRBD1 or TRBD2 (5 bases each). Per germline, CDR1 WSHSY and CDR2 SAAADI. The ends were cut back, 7 bases at V and 2 bases at J, with 13 bases in the middle. There are 14 residues in the CDR3. The CDR3 nucleotides are TGCGCCAGCAACCGGGACCAAGTCACAGATACGCAGTATTTT. It specifies CASNRDQVTDTQYF.

The chain recombines TRBV9 with TRBJ2-1; weak D call: TRBD1 (6 bases). The CDR3 totals 15 residues. Trimming cost V 7 bases and J 8 bases, with 22 bases left between them. CDR1 SGDLS and CDR2 YYNGEE come from the germline V gene. CDR3 sequence reads: CASSDGTFPGDEQFF. The CDR3 DNA reads as TGTGCCAGCTCAGACGGGACATTTCCAGGGGATGAGCAGTTCTTC.

The J gene is TRBJ2-4, the V gene TRBV14; D call uncertain. The germline CDR1 and CDR2 sequences are SGHDN and FVKESK. Trimming took off 1 base at V and 11 bases at J, with 6 bases between the two ends. The CDR3 has 11 amino acids. CDR3 coding DNA: TGTGCCAGCAGCCAAGGTACTCTTCAGTACTTC. As protein: CASSQGTLQYF. Full variable domain (remainder filled in from reference TRBV14 and TRBJ2-4): EAGVTQFPSHSVIEKGQTVTLRCDPISGHDNLYWYRRVMGKEIKFLLHFVKESKQDESGMPNNRFLAERTGGTYSTLKVQPAELEDSGVYFCASSQGTLQYFGAGTRLSVL.

J is TRBJ2-1 and V is TRBV7-6; D might be TRBD1 (6 bases). The CDR3 spans 17 residues. The ends were cut back, 5 bases at V and 0 bases at J, with 17 bases in the middle. Per the germline V gene, CDR1 is SGHVS and CDR2 is FNYEAQ. DNA for the CDR3: TGTGCCAGCAGCCTAAGACAGGCGCTGAGCTCCTACAATGAGCAGTTCTTC. Protein product: CASSLRQALSSYNEQFF.

The chain joins TRBV7-6 to TRBJ2-3, with TRBD2 matching over 14 bases. Germline CDR1 SGHVS, CDR2 FNYEAQ. This CDR3 is 15 amino acids long. After removal of 5 bases from V and 6 bases from J, the junction contained 4 bases not matched to a gene. CDR3 loop: CASSLRTSGRDTQYF. The CDR3 DNA is TGTGCCAGCAGCCTAAGGACTAGCGGGAGGGATACGCAGTATTTT.

The chain recombines TRBV2 with TRBJ1-2, with 7 bases lining up with TRBD1. Germline V lookup: CDR1 SNHLY, CDR2 FYNNEI. CDR3 length equals 14 residues. Trimming took 6 bases from V and 4 from J; bases not matched to a gene: 8. The CDR3 coding sequence is TGTGCCAGCAGGCCGCAGGGGGGCCGCTATGGCTACACCTTC. The encoded protein is CASRPQGGRYGYTF.

The V gene is TRBV7-2, the J gene TRBJ1-6, with D tentatively TRBD1 (5 bases). V was pared by 2 bases and J by 10 bases, with 15 bases between. The length of the CDR3 is 15 residues. In germline, CDR1 is SGHTA, CDR2 FQGNSA. The DNA for the CDR3 is TGTGCCAGCAGCTTAAAGGGGCCCAGACGCTCACCCCTCCACTTT. Translating it yields CASSLKGPRRSPLHF. Supplemented by reference TRBV7-2 and TRBJ1-6, the full variable domain reads GAGVSQSPSNKVTEKGKDVELRCDPISGHTALYWYRQSLGQGLEFLIYFQGNSAPDKSGLPSDRFSAERTGGSVSTLTIQRTQQEDSAVYLCASSLKGPRRSPLHFGNGTRLTVT.

This clone was picked up a small number of times. CDR3 DNA: TGTGCCAGCAGCTTAGCAGGGGGGATAGATACGCAGTATTTT. It encodes CASSLAGGIDTQYF. The chain is built from TRBV7-9 and TRBJ2-3; D tentatively reads TRBD1 or TRBD2 (6 bases each). CDR1 and CDR2 (germline): SEHNR, FQNEAQ (reference sequence). The CDR3 length is 14 residues. V dropped 0 bases and J dropped 5 bases, with 9 bases sitting between them. The full variable domain, its missing parts supplied by reference TRBV7-9 and TRBJ2-3, is DTGVSQNPRHKITKRGQNVTFRCDPISEHNRLYWYRQTLGQGPEFLTYFQNEAQLEKSRLLSDRFSAERPKGSFSTLEIQRTEQGDSAMYLCASSLAGGIDTQYFGPGTRLTVL.

This clone is a singleton in its sample. J is TRBJ2-5 and V is TRBV12-3 or TRBV12-4; D remains ambiguous. The CDR3 has 13 residues. Trimming left V 4 bases short and J 6 bases short, with 12 bases between. CDR3 coding DNA: TGTGCCAGCAGTTATATTGTGGCAAAGACCCAGTACTTC. The encoded protein is CASSYIVAKTQYF.

V is TRBV7-9 and J is TRBJ2-5; perhaps TRBD1 as D (5 bases). Per the germline V gene, CDR1 is SEHNR and CDR2 is FQNEAQ (reference sequence). This CDR3 region has 13 residues. Trimming shortened V by 7 bases and J by 3 bases, and 12 bases separated the two germline ends. CDR3: CASNPDTEETQYF. The CDR3 DNA is TGTGCCAGCAACCCGGACACGGAAGAGACCCAGTACTTC.

The rearrangement uses TRBV5-1 and TRBJ2-3; D remains ambiguous. This CDR3 has 14 residues. CDR1 is SGHRS, CDR2 YFSETQ, per germline. With 4 bases removed from V and 2 bases from J, the gap between germline ends came to 11 bases. The CDR3: CASSPPDDTDTQYF. The CDR3, as DNA: TGCGCCAGCAGCCCCCCGGACGACACAGATACGCAGTATTTT.

This clone has only one observation. The rearrangement joins TRBV19 to TRBJ2-2; 11 positions agree with TRBD2. The CDR3 contains 16 residues. V gave up 6 bases and J gave up 2 bases; unmatched junction bases: 5. Germline CDR1 reads LNHDA; CDR2 reads SQIVND (reference sequence). CDR3 coding DNA: TGTGCCAGTAGACCAGGGACTAGCGGAAACACCGGGGAGCTGTTTTTT. Protein: CASRPGTSGNTGELFF.

The chain couples TRBV2 to TRBJ1-6, with TRBD1 identical over 8 bases. This CDR3 has 14 residues. The ends lost 3 bases at V and 7 bases at J; junction bases unmatched: 2. CDR1 SNHLY and CDR2 FYNNEI come from the germline V gene. CDR3 nucleotide sequence: TGTGCCAGCAGTGAGAGACAGGGGAATTCACCCCTCCACTTT. It translates to CASSERQGNSPLHF.